Described below is a single T cell receptor (beta chain) sequence and its context. This sample is drawn from a study of control samples from healthy donors and cancer patients. Profiling relied on immunoSEQ multiplex PCR, and the TCRdb table lists in-frame clones only, not all of them. The sample shows over 80,000 clones, approximately 82% of them seen only once. Trimming cost V 0 bases and J 1 base, with 10 bases left between them. This CDR3 comprises 15 residues. The V gene's germline CDR1 is SGDLS and CDR2 YYNGEE. The receptor's source is a man in his sixties in good health. V gene TRBV9 combines with J gene TRBJ1-1; unclear D gene. Input material: blood. The CDR3 reads CASSVVAGANTEAFF. The CDR3 bases are TGTGCCAGCAGCGTAGTAGCGGGCGCGAACACTGAAGCTTTCTTT.